This TCR beta chain was obtained from a study of shared clonotypes between healthy human individuals. Notes on the study in general: Estimated richness was generally greater in naive than memory subsets. Only blood underwent sampling, and tissue repertoires likely differ.

CD45RO negativity and positive selection for CCR7 defined naive CD8 cells, a population that excluded terminally differentiated effector memory CD45RA+ cells. The CDR3 covers 13 residues. Germline assignment: CDR1 PRHDT and CDR2 FYEKMQ (reference sequence). The V end lost 4 bases, the J end lost 2 bases, and 8 bases lay between the germline ends. Measured with immunoSEQ multiplex PCR; TCRdb has only the in-frame clones, and not every one. The sample lists about 680,000 clones, about 90% seen once, with approximately 24% in the top ten. To note about this clone: The antigen is not known.

The TCR sequence derives from a man younger than 40 in good health. Sequences were obtained from naive CD8+ T cells sorted from blood. This chain connects TRBV13 to TRBJ1-2; D gene ambiguous. The CDR3 DNA reads TGTGCCAGCAGCTCAAGGTCGAACTATGGCTACACCTTC. The encoded protein is CASSSRSNYGYTF.